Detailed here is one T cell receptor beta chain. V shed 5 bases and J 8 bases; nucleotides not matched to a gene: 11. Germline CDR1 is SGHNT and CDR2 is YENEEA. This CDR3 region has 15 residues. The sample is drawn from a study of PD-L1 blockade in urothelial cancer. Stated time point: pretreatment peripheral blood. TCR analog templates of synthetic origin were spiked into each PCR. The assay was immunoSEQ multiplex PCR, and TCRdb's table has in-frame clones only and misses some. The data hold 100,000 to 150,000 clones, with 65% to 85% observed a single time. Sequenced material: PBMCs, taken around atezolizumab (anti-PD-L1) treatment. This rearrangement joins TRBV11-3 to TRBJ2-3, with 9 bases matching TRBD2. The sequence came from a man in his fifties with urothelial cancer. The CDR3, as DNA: TGTGCCAGCAGCGATGGGGCTAGCGGGATGGGTACGCAGTATTTT. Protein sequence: CASSDGASGMGTQYF.